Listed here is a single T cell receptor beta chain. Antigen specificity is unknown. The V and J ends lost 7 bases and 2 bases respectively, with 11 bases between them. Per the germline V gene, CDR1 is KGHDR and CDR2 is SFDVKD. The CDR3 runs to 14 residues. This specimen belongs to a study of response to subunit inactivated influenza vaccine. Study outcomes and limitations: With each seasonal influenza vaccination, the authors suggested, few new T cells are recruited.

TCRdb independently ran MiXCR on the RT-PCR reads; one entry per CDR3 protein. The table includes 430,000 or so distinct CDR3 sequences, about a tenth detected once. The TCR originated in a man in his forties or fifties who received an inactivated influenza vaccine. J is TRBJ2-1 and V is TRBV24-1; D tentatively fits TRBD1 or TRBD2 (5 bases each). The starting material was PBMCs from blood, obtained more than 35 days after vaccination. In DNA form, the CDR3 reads TGTGCCACCAGGGCTTCGGGACCCTACAATGAGCAGTTCTTC. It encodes CATRASGPYNEQFF.